This is a list of T cell receptor beta chains from one sample in a study of monozygotic twins with inflammatory bowel disease. TCRdb reprocessed the 5' RACE reads; each CDR3 protein has one entry and no DNA is given. The sample table sets out 150,000 to 200,000 distinct CDR3 sequences. Sample: blood. Source of these receptors: a human donor with ulcerative colitis or Crohn's disease, or a healthy co-twin of an affected twin (not recorded which). The CDR3 runs from the conserved cysteine through the conserved F or W.

TRBJ1-2,TRBV29-1,CSALFRENRGGGYTF
TRBJ2-1,TRBV15,CATSRDRDRAYNEQFF
TRBJ2-1,TRBV12-3/TRBV12-4,CASSPSGRGVNEQFF
TRBJ2-2,TRBV19,CASSRGQGRGTGELFF
TRBJ1-2,TRBV7-9,CASSLLLDRGVGGYTF
TRBJ2-7,TRBV23-1,CASSLPHADKSILYEQYF
TRBJ1-2,TRBV20-1,CSALTGGYSYGYTF
TRBJ2-2,TRBV11-2,CATPGRGVTGELFF
TRBJ2-5,TRBV7-2,CASSFGGETQYF
TRBJ2-7,TRBV6-4,CASSEETRSSYEQYF
TRBJ2-1,TRBV12-3/TRBV12-4,CASWFRGPDNEQFF
TRBJ2-7,TRBV4-1,CASSQGSSEQYF
TRBJ2-3,TRBV6-5,CASSYSHGGVTDTQYF
TRBJ1-2,TRBV5-1,CASSYTGGGYGYTF
TRBJ2-7,TRBV28,CASSMDIPYEQYF
TRBJ2-7,TRBV29-1,CSVASGAYEQYF
TRBJ2-4,TRBV30,CAWGLAKNIQYF
TRBJ2-4,TRBV29-1,CSVGPGKNIQYF
TRBJ1-6,TRBV5-1,CASGGGQRNSPLHF
TRBJ2-7,TRBV5-6,CASSGMGLAGEYSYEQYF
TRBJ2-3,TRBV7-6,CASSLMASGGTDTQYF